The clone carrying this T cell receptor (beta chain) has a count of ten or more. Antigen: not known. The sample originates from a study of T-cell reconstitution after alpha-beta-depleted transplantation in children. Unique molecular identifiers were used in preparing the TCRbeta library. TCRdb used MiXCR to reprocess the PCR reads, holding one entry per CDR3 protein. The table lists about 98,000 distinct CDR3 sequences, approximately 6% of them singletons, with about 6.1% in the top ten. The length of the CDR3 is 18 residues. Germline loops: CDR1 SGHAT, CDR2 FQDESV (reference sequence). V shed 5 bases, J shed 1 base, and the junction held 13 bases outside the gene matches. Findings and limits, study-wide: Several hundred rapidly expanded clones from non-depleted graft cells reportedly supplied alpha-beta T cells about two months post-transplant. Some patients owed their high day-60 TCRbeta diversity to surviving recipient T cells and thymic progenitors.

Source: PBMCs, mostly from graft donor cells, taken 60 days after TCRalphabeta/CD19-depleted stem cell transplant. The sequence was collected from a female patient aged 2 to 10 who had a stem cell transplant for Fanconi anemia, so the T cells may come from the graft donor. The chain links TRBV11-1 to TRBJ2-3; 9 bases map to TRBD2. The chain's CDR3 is CASSPSRGERGGTDTQYF. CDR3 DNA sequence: TGTGCCAGCAGCCCCTCCAGGGGTGAGCGGGGGGGCACAGATACGCAGTATTTT.